The entry below describes one T cell receptor beta chain. The CDR3 totals 16 residues. Germline V gives CDR1 LGHNA, CDR2 YNFKEQ. V was clipped by 4 bases and J by 5 bases; unmatched bases: 11. This entry comes from a study of T cell responses to AZD1222 COVID-19 vaccine. The data were produced by immunoSEQ multiplex PCR, yet TCRdb's version contains in-frame clones alone and is incomplete. The profile shows 140,000 or so clones, 70% to 90% of them singletons. The clonotype originates from an adult in good health. Source: peripheral blood, taken on day 0 of AZD1222 vaccination. The chain uses TRBV4-2 and TRBJ1-1; 9 bases align to TRBD1. Written as DNA, the CDR3 is TGTGCCAGCAGCCTCCCCCTTTCCGGGACAGGGACTGAAGCTTTCTTT. Translated: CASSLPLSGTGTEAFF.